These T cell receptor beta chains were read from a single sample in a study of response to subunit inactivated influenza vaccine. TCRdb analysed the RT-PCR reads with MiXCR anew, one entry per CDR3 protein. The sample lists approximately 520,000 distinct CDR3 sequences, about 15% occurring once. The starting material was CD4+ T cells sorted from PBMCs, obtained less than 30 months after vaccination. The receptors stem from a man aged 50 to 69 who received an inactivated influenza vaccine. Both conserved end residues are part of each CDR3. The D gene is left open where the match is weak. A clone size is listed for some rows: how often the clone was seen (once, few, many), or a class if it is expanded.

>NA|NA|TRBV11-2|TRBJ2-5
CASSSFAGTKGGETQYF
TGTGCCAGCAGCTCATTCGCCGGGACAAAGGGAGGTGAGACCCAGTACTTC
>NA|NA|TRBV20-1|TRBJ2-3
CSVEGSRNTDTQYF
TGCAGTGTCGAAGGTAGCAGGAACACAGATACGCAGTATTTT
>NA|many|TRBV5-1|TRBJ2-3
CASSSPSTDTQYF
TGTGCCAGCAGTTCCCCTAGCACAGATACGCAGTATTTT
>NA|NA|TRBV10-3|TRBJ1-5
CSSGGGHVSNQPQHF
TGTTCCTCGGGAGGGGGACATGTTAGCAATCAGCCCCAGCATTTT
>NA|NA|TRBV14|TRBJ1-6
CASSQAYSGRYNSPLHF
TGTGCCAGCAGCCAAGCGTATTCGGGACGGTATAATTCACCCCTCCACTTT
>NA|few|TRBV20-1|TRBJ2-5
CSADEAGLQETQYF
TGCAGTGCTGATGAGGCAGGGCTTCAAGAGACCCAGTACTTC
>NA|NA|TRBV6-2/TRBV6-3|TRBJ2-1
CASSYSIRLLTRHNEQFF
TGTGCCAGCAGTTACTCGATTCGGCTCCTGACTAGGCACAATGAGCAGTTCTTC
>NA|NA|TRBV4-2|TRBJ2-7
CASSQVGMGSYEQYF
TGTGCCAGCAGCCAAGTAGGAATGGGTTCCTACGAGCAGTACTTC
>NA|few|TRBV21-1|TRBJ2-7
CASTFRATGNRSYEQYF
TGTGCCAGCACCTTCCGAGCTACAGGGAATCGTTCCTACGAGCAGTACTTC
>NA|many|TRBV15|TRBJ2-1
CATSRDPRVGDEQFF
TGTGCCACCAGCAGAGATCCCCGGGTTGGCGATGAGCAGTTCTTC
>NA|NA|TRBV16|TRBJ1-5
CASSQLQGNQPQHF
TGTGCCAGCAGCCAACTTCAGGGCAATCAGCCCCAGCATTTT
>TRBD2|NA|TRBV20-1|TRBJ2-1
CSATPGAGPHNEQFF
TGCAGTGCTACTCCTGGAGCGGGGCCTCACAATGAGCAGTTCTTC
>TRBD1|NA|TRBV5-1|TRBJ2-4
CASSKEPGQAKNIQYF
TGCGCCAGCAGCAAGGAACCGGGACAGGCTAAAAACATTCAGTACTTC
>NA|NA|TRBV29-1|TRBJ2-2
CSVEQNTGELFF
TGCAGCGTTGAACAGAACACCGGGGAGCTGTTTTTT
>NA|many|TRBV6-2/TRBV6-3|TRBJ2-1
CASSPVGNEQFF
TGTGCCAGCAGTCCCGTCGGGAATGAGCAGTTCTTC
>TRBD1|few|TRBV12-3/TRBV12-4|TRBJ2-7
CASSPRQGAVQYF
TGTGCCAGCAGTCCCCGACAGGGGGCAGTGCAGTACTTC
>TRBD1|many|TRBV20-1|TRBJ2-5
CSCGQGGTQYF
TGCAGTTGTGGACAGGGAGGGACCCAGTACTTC
>NA|NA|TRBV30|TRBJ1-2
CAWRQQGTFYGYTF
TGTGCCTGGAGGCAGCAAGGGACTTTCTATGGCTACACCTTC
>TRBD1|few|TRBV4-2|TRBJ1-2
CASSQGQGQSYGYTF
TGTGCCAGCAGCCAGGGACAGGGGCAGAGCTATGGCTACACCTTC
>TRBD1|few|TRBV10-3|TRBJ2-1
CAIRTDRGNNNEQFF
TGTGCCATCAGAACGGACAGGGGCAATAACAATGAGCAGTTCTTC
>TRBD1|NA|TRBV4-3|TRBJ2-7
CASSQVRTGGSGSYEQYF
TGCGCCAGCAGCCAAGTCCGGACAGGGGGCTCTGGGTCCTACGAGCAGTACTTC
>NA|NA|TRBV3-1|TRBJ1-3
CASSQGTTGHTIYF
TGTGCCAGCAGCCAAGGGACAACCGGACACACCATATATTTT
>TRBD1|NA|TRBV4-2|TRBJ1-6
CASSQEGTGRNSPLHF
TGTGCCAGCAGCCAAGAAGGGACAGGGAGGAATTCACCCCTCCACTTT